This T cell receptor beta chain appears in the sequencing data of a study of control samples from healthy donors and cancer patients. Repertoires were generated with immunoSEQ multiplex PCR, while TCRdb's copy carries only in-frame clones and drops some. Here the sample spans 400,000 to 500,000 clones, about 93% being singletons. V shed 6 bases and J shed 4 bases, with 12 bases lying between them. The CDR3 length is 13 residues. Germline values: CDR1 KGHSH, CDR2 LQKENI. The sequence came from a man aged 35 to 55 with head and neck cancer. The sequencing input was PBMCs. The V and J genes are TRBV18 and TRBJ2-5; perhaps TRBD2 as D (6 bases). DNA of the CDR3: TGTGCCAGCTCGGGCGGGACTGGAGAGACCCAGTACTTC. Amino acid sequence: CASSGGTGETQYF.